This T cell receptor beta chain was sequenced for a study of T-cell reconstitution after alpha-beta-depleted transplantation in children. Whole-study findings and limits: Where alpha-beta T cells came from about two months after transplant was reportedly several hundred expanded graft clones. Among T cells one year after transplant, newly produced cells accounted for most counts and diversity.

Germline-derived CDR1 and CDR2 are LGHDT and YNNKEL (reference sequence). V shed 4 bases and J 5 bases; nucleotides not matched to a gene: 13. The CDR3 contains 16 residues. Worth noting for this clonotype: Its matching antigen is unknown.

TCRbeta library preparation incorporated unique molecular identifiers. Using its own MiXCR run on the PCR reads, TCRdb lists one record per CDR3 protein. This table has about 500,000 distinct CDR3 sequences, more than 9.5% appearing once. This chain links TRBV3-1 with TRBJ2-5; 7 bases map to TRBD2. The sequence was collected from a female patient aged 2 to 10 who had a stem cell transplant for aplastic anemia, so the T cells may come from the graft donor. Sequenced here: PBMCs, mostly from graft donor cells, sampled 180 days after TCRalphabeta/CD19-depleted stem cell transplant. The CDR3 region is CASSRLLATAEETQYF. CDR3 bases: TGTGCCAGCAGCCGCCTACTAGCGACCGCAGAGGAGACCCAGTACTTC.